At least ten counts were recorded for the clone carrying this T cell receptor beta chain. Using RNA template, CDR3s of TCR alpha and beta were amplified with iRepertoire arm-PCR. MiXCR was run by TCRdb on the multiplex PCR reads, yielding one entry per CDR3 protein. The table lists about 130,000 distinct CDR3 sequences, more than 20% of them singletons, with roughly a quarter in the top ten. The sample is drawn from a study of glioma-infiltrating T cells. The CDR3 totals 14 residues. The ends were cut back, 0 bases at V and 3 bases at J, with 11 bases in the middle. Looked up from germline, CDR1 is DFQATT and CDR2 is SNEGSKA (reference sequence).

This TCR was sampled from a human donor with low-grade glioma or glioblastoma, undergoing nonglioma brain surgery, or in good health (not recorded which). The chain carries TRBV20-1 and TRBJ2-5; D gene uncertain. The sequenced material came from glioma tissue, nonneoplastic brain tissue, or PBMCs (not recorded which). The CDR3 coding sequence is TGCAGTGCTAGAGATTGGCGAGTAGAAGAGACCCAGTACTTC. Translated: CSARDWRVEETQYF.